This passage covers 17 T cell receptor beta chains from one sample sequenced in a study of CD8+CD57+ T cells in acquired aplastic anemia. Flow cytometry had shown expanded CD8+CD57+ cells in the patients chosen for sequencing. Profiles of TCR beta VDJ and CDR3 were generated from a genomic DNA template. TCRdb reprocessed the reads via MiXCR and lists one record per CDR3 protein. The sample records a few hundred thousand distinct CDR3 sequences, around a third being singletons. The material sequenced was sorted CD4+, CD8+, or CD8+CD57+ T cells (not recorded which) from PBMCs. These receptors came from a human donor with aplastic anemia.

This chain links TRBV11-1 with TRBJ2-1; weak D call: TRBD1 (5 bases). Germline values: CDR1 SGHAT, CDR2 FQDESV (reference sequence). The V gene lost 2 bases and the J gene lost 0 bases, with 14 bases spanning the gap. The CDR3 runs to 17 residues. CDR3 DNA: TGTGCCAGCAGCTTATCCTTTACAGGAAGCTCCTACAATGAGCAGTTCTTC. This translates into CASSLSFTGSSYNEQFF.

The V call is TRBV11-1, the J call TRBJ2-2; TRBD1 aligns across 9 bases. J gave up 0 bases and V 3 bases, and 5 bases lay outside the gene matches. This CDR3 is built from 17 residues. Germline CDR1 and CDR2: SGHAT and FQDESV (reference sequence). The DNA for the CDR3 is TGTGCCAGCAGCTTCCTCACAGGGGGCGCGAACACCGGGGAGCTGTTTTTT. This codes for CASSFLTGGANTGELFF.

This clonotype was counted at least ten times. V usage is TRBV7-8 and J usage is TRBJ2-7, with D maybe TRBD1 (6 bases). Per the germline V gene, CDR1 is SGHVS and CDR2 is FQNEAQ. The CDR3 loop spans 14 amino acids. Trimming left V 5 bases short and J 3 bases short, with 14 bases between. In nucleotides, the CDR3 is TGTGCCAGCAGCCCTTCGGACAGCCGCTACGAGCAGTACTTC. Translated, it gives CASSPSDSRYEQYF. Full variable domain (remainder filled in from reference TRBV7-8 and TRBJ2-7): GAGVSQSPRYKVAKRGQDVALRCDPISGHVSLFWYQQALGQGPEFLTYFQNEAQLDKSGLPSDRFFAERPEGSVSTLKIQRTQQEDSAVYLCASSPSDSRYEQYFGPGTRLTVT.

The CDR3 DNA reads as TGTGCCAGCACCCAGCCAGGGACTACCTACGAGCAGTACTTC. Translated, it gives CASTQPGTTYEQYF. The genes are TRBV2 and TRBJ2-7, with TRBD2 matching over 7 bases. V trimming: 7 bases; J trimming: 2 bases; junction bases outside the gene matches: 8. Germline lookup yields CDR1 SNHLY and CDR2 FYNNEI. The CDR3 is made up of 14 amino acids.

A single count supports this clonotype. The chain combines TRBV20-1 with TRBJ2-1; 8 bases line up with TRBD1. This CDR3 spans 16 amino acids. Trimming took 0 bases from V and 10 from J; bases not matched to a gene: 14. Germline CDR1 is DFQATT and CDR2 is SNEGSKA (reference sequence). CDR3 sequence (DNA): TGCAGTGCTAGAGATAAAGGACAGGGAAGGCAATGGGAGCAGTTCTTC. This encodes CSARDKGQGRQWEQFF.

V usage is TRBV20-1 and J usage is TRBJ1-5; D is undetermined. Trimming removed 1 base from V and 5 bases from J, with 15 bases in between. This CDR3 has 15 amino acids. Germline V gives CDR1 DFQATT, CDR2 SNEGSKA (reference sequence). Written as DNA, the CDR3 is TGCAGTGCTAGAGGACAACCGCGAAGGGATCAGCCCCAGCATTTT. It specifies CSARGQPRRDQPQHF.

The gene calls are TRBV7-2 and TRBJ1-1; the D gene is possibly TRBD1 (5 bases). The CDR3 sequence is 13 residues long. V lost 6 bases and J 4 bases, leaving 12 bases between the germline ends. Germline-derived CDR1 and CDR2 are SGHTA and FQGNSA. The CDR3 sequence: CASSFDSGTEAFF. In DNA form, the CDR3 reads TGTGCCAGCAGTTTCGACAGCGGCACTGAAGCTTTCTTT.

This clonotype appeared many times. The V call is TRBV12-3 or TRBV12-4, the J call TRBJ1-2; no definite D call. V was pared by 6 bases and J by 3 bases, with 8 bases between. The CDR3 covers 12 residues. In nucleotides, the CDR3 is TGTGCCAGCAGAGGGAGCGACTATGGCTACACCTTC. Amino acid sequence: CASRGSDYGYTF.

This clonotype was counted many times. The CDR3 protein is CASAGGREETQYF. As DNA, the CDR3 is TGTGCCAGCGCTGGGGGAAGGGAAGAGACCCAGTACTTC. The chain couples TRBV7-3 to TRBJ2-5; D possibly uses TRBD1 or TRBD2 (5 bases each). The CDR3 runs 13 residues. Germline V gene sequence: CDR1 SGHTA, CDR2 FQGTGA. V lost 8 bases to trimming and J lost 3 bases, with 13 bases between them.

Remarks on this clonotype: One base away lies a much larger clone, so this may be a sequencing read error. The V call is TRBV20-1, the J call TRBJ1-6; D unclear. Trimming stripped 5 bases from V and 8 bases from J, with 28 bases between. The length of the CDR3 is 18 residues. CDR1 and CDR2 from the germline V gene are DFQATT and SNEGSKA (reference sequence). The chain's CDR3 is CSAQSTGGQSETDSPLHF. In DNA form, the CDR3 reads TGCAGTGCTCAATCGACCGGTGGGCAGAGTGAGACGGATTCACCCCTCCACTTT.

The gene calls are TRBV25-1 and TRBJ1-6; D is ambiguous. This CDR3 spans 12 amino acids. V lost 9 bases and J 10 bases, leaving 13 bases between the germline ends. Germline lookup yields CDR1 MGHDK and CDR2 SYGVNS. In DNA form, the CDR3 reads TGTGCCAGTACCTCGGCGGGGTCACCCCTCCACTTT. Translating gives CASTSAGSPLHF. The full variable domain, in which reference TRBV25-1 and TRBJ1-6 provide the parts outside the CDR3, is EADIYQTPRYLVIGTGKKITLECSQTMGHDKMYWYQQDPGMELHLIHYSYGVNSTEKGDLSSESTVSRIRTEHFPLTLESARPSHTSQYLCASTSAGSPLHFGNGTRLTVT.

This clonotype has more than one count but fewer than ten. The chain joins TRBV5-1 to TRBJ2-1; 7 positions match TRBD2. Germline V gene data show CDR1 as SGHRS and CDR2 as YFSETQ. This CDR3 comprises 15 residues. Germline trimming cut 5 bases from V and 0 bases from J; bases unmatched to any gene: 5. The CDR3 sequence is CASSTGGSSYNEQFF. The DNA of the CDR3 is TGCGCCAGCAGTACGGGGGGAAGCTCCTACAATGAGCAGTTCTTC. The full variable domain, its missing parts supplied by reference TRBV5-1 and TRBJ2-1, is KAGVTQTPRYLIKTRGQQVTLSCSPISGHRSVSWYQQTPGQGLQFLFEYFSETQRNKGNFPGRFSGRQFSNSRSEMNVSTLELGDSALYLCASSTGGSSYNEQFFGPGTRLTVL.

In this sample, this clonotype turned up many times. The chain joins TRBV25-1 to TRBJ2-1, with D perhaps TRBD1 (5 bases). CDR1 is MGHDK, CDR2 SYGVNS, per germline. The CDR3 consists of 13 residues. Trimming took 6 bases from V and 5 from J, leaving 11 bases between them. As DNA, the CDR3 is TGTGCCAGCAGAGGGGTTTACAACAATGAGCAGTTCTTC. Translated: CASRGVYNNEQFF.

This clonotype was counted only a few times. The V call is TRBV19, the J call TRBJ1-6; 12 nucleotides align to TRBD1. J gave up 9 bases and V 7 bases, and 16 bases lay outside the gene matches. The CDR3 extends over 18 amino acids. Germline values: CDR1 LNHDA, CDR2 SQIVND (reference sequence). CDR3 in amino acids: CASTRGTGGSTGSSPLHF. DNA for the CDR3: TGTGCCAGTACCAGGGGGACAGGGGGCTCGACCGGGAGTTCACCCCTCCACTTT.

J is TRBJ2-1 and V is TRBV6-2 or TRBV6-3, with D perhaps TRBD2 (6 bases). Germline V gives CDR1 MNHEY, CDR2 SVGEGT. Trimming stripped 5 bases from V and 4 bases from J, with 9 bases between. The CDR3 loop spans 13 amino acids. The CDR3 DNA reads as TGTGCCAGCAGTAAGGGACTGTACAATGAGCAGTTCTTC. Amino acid sequence: CASSKGLYNEQFF.

The genes are TRBV7-6 and TRBJ1-2, with D possibly being TRBD1 (6 bases). The CDR3 length is 15 residues. Deletions cut 1 base from V and 2 bases from J, with 11 bases between. The germline V gene encodes CDR1 SGHVS and CDR2 FNYEAQ. Here the CDR3 DNA reads TGTGCCAGCAGCTTAGGAGGGGACAAGAACTATGGCTACACCTTC. Protein sequence: CASSLGGDKNYGYTF.

This clonotype has a handful of counts. This chain uses TRBV4-3 with TRBJ1-1; D gene ambiguous. Germline lookup yields CDR1 LGHNA and CDR2 YSLEER. The V end lost 0 bases, the J end lost 3 bases, and 8 bases lay between the germline ends. This CDR3 contains 14 residues. The CDR3 sequence is CASSQDHRDTEAFF. CDR3 in DNA: TGCGCCAGCAGCCAAGATCATCGGGACACTGAAGCTTTCTTT.